This T cell receptor beta chain was observed in a study of T cells in Graves' hyperthyroidism and ophthalmopathy. Whole-study context: Upon initial diagnosis and before any treatment, peripheral blood was collected. Study-wide results and caveats: Blood also showed most of the thyroid clonotypes that were expanded above 0.001. Before onset, by a median of approximately 5.9 months, the model predicted ophthalmopathy.

Amplified TCR beta CDR3 regions derived from RNA transcripts. HTBI primers were the set used in a first-round RT-PCR of the TCR CDR3. One entry per CDR3 protein results from TCRdb running MiXCR on the multiplex PCR reads. Found here are a few hundred thousand distinct CDR3 sequences, around 16% of them singletons; the top ten hold around two fifths. Between the trimmed V and J ends, which lost 1 base and 1 base, there was a span of 13 bases. The CDR3 loop spans 16 amino acids. Germline CDR1 reads LGHDT; CDR2 reads YNNKEL (reference sequence). This clonotype was recorded at least ten times. No antigen is known for it.

Input material: blood. This sequence originates from a man aged 35-49 years with Graves' hyperthyroidism. V usage is TRBV3-1 and J usage is TRBJ1-1; D is unresolved. The CDR3 is CASSQVYLPENTEAFF. The CDR3 DNA reads as TGTGCCAGCAGCCAAGTCTATCTTCCGGAGAACACTGAAGCTTTCTTT.